This TCR beta chain was identified during a study of T cells after yellow fever vaccination. Study-wide results and caveats: Among primary-vaccination clones, most reappeared after the booster, at 96% for CD4 and 85% to 90% for CD8.

Turning to this clonotype: What it binds is unknown.

TCRdb re-derived calls from the 5' RACE reads in MiXCR, one entry per CDR3 protein. The table records under 300,000 distinct CDR3 sequences, less than 9% of them present only once. Specimen: CD4+ T cells sorted from PBMCs, collected 15 days after the yellow fever booster vaccination. The sequence derives from a man in his thirties or forties who received the YFV17D yellow fever vaccine.

In nucleotides, the CDR3 is TGCGCCAGCAGCCCGGGCGCCGGGGAGACCCAGTACTTC. It specifies CASSPGAGETQYF. The V call is TRBV5-1, the J call TRBJ2-5, with D unresolved. The CDR3 extends over 13 amino acids. Germline values: CDR1 SGHRS, CDR2 YFSETQ. V dropped 4 bases and J dropped 5 bases, with 12 bases sitting between them. The whole variable domain, remainder taken from reference TRBV5-1 and TRBJ2-5, is KAGVTQTPRYLIKTRGQQVTLSCSPISGHRSVSWYQQTPGQGLQFLFEYFSETQRNKGNFPGRFSGRQFSNSRSEMNVSTLELGDSALYLCASSPGAGETQYFGPGTRLLVL.